These 10 T cell receptor beta chains originate from one sample sequenced in a study of T cell responses to AZD1222 COVID-19 vaccine. Method: immunoSEQ multiplex PCR; TCRdb's copy keeps in-frame clones and lacks some. The sample lists just over 150,000 clones, approximately 87% seen once, with just over 9% in the top ten. Sample: peripheral blood, taken 28 days after the second AZD1222 dose. Receptor source: an adult who received the AZD1222 COVID-19 vaccine.

The chain carries TRBV6-4 and TRBJ2-1; 9 nucleotides match TRBD2. The germline CDR1 and CDR2 sequences are MRHNA and SNTAGT. Trimming at V came to 6 bases and at J to 5 bases, leaving 11 bases not matched to a gene. The CDR3 spans 16 residues. The CDR3 DNA reads as TGTGCCAGCAGCGCCCAGGCAGCGGGAGGCAACAATGAGCAGTTCTTC. This sequence encodes CASSAQAAGGNNEQFF.

The chain uses TRBV9 and TRBJ1-1; TRBD1 matches at 9 bases. Germline V gene lookup returns CDR1 SGDLS and CDR2 YYNGEE. There are 14 residues in the CDR3. V lost 3 bases and J lost 4; bases outside the gene matches: 4. This CDR3 reads CASSGGDRVTEAFF. The CDR3 bases are TGTGCCAGCAGCGGGGGGGACAGGGTCACTGAAGCTTTCTTT.

V gene TRBV7-2 combines with J gene TRBJ2-3; 9 bases match TRBD2. The CDR3 extends over 16 amino acids. The germline V gene has CDR1 SGHTA and CDR2 FQGNSA. V lost 8 bases and J lost 0; bases outside the gene matches: 9. The chain's CDR3 is CASQSGTSLSTDTQYF. CDR3 coding DNA: TGTGCCAGCCAGTCGGGGACTAGCTTGAGCACAGATACGCAGTATTTT.

V usage is TRBV5-1 and J usage is TRBJ1-4, with 11 bases identical to TRBD1. This CDR3 is built from 15 residues. Germline V gene sequence: CDR1 SGHRS, CDR2 YFSETQ. Trimming at V came to 0 bases and at J to 8 bases, leaving 3 bases not matched to a gene. CDR3 loop: CASSLGTGGKEKLFF. CDR3 sequence (DNA): TGCGCCAGCAGCTTGGGGACAGGGGGCAAGGAAAAACTGTTTTTT.

The CDR3 reads CASSKGTGKTPDEAQHF. The CDR3 DNA reads TGTGCCAGTAGTAAAGGGACAGGCAAAACCCCTGATGAAGCCCAGCATTTT. The V call is TRBV19, the J call TRBJ1-5, with TRBD1 matching over 8 bases. With 4 bases clipped from V and 11 bases from J, the junction kept 19 bases outside the gene matches. The CDR3 is 17 residues long. Germline-derived CDR1 and CDR2 are LNHDA and SQIVND (reference sequence).

This clone was seen once. The CDR3 DNA is TGTGCCAGCAGTGGGGTAAAACTGTTTTTT. Amino acid sequence: CASSGVKLFF. This sequence joins TRBV2 and TRBJ1-4; D is unclear. Germline CDR1 SNHLY, CDR2 FYNNEI. V was trimmed by 4 bases and J by 10 bases, leaving 4 bases between them. CDR3 length: 10 amino acids. Filled out from reference TRBV2 and TRBJ1-4, the complete variable domain reads EPEVTQTPSHQVTQMGQEVILRCVPISNHLYFYWYRQILGQKVEFLVSFYNNEISEKSEIFDDQFSVERPDGSNFTLKIRSTKLEDSAMYFCASSGVKLFFGSGTQLSVL.

The chain couples TRBV13 to TRBJ2-3, with 12 bases fitting TRBD2. V shed 5 bases and J 4 bases; nucleotides not matched to a gene: 10. This CDR3 is built from 17 residues. Germline CDR1 is PRHDT and CDR2 is FYEKMQ (reference sequence). Here the CDR3 DNA reads TGTGCCAGCAGCCCACCGACTAGCGGGAGAGAGGCAGATACGCAGTATTTT. Translation gives CASSPPTSGREADTQYF.

This chain uses TRBV7-3 with TRBJ1-1; no reliable D call. This CDR3 has 13 residues. Per the germline V gene, CDR1 is SGHTA and CDR2 is FQGTGA. V was trimmed by 5 bases and J by 2 bases, leaving 9 bases between them. In DNA form, the CDR3 reads TGTGCCAGCAGCATCACACTTAACACTGAAGCTTTCTTT. Residues: CASSITLNTEAFF.

The count of this clone is one. This chain connects TRBV28 to TRBJ1-5, with D possibly being TRBD1 (5 bases). V lost 5 bases to trimming and J lost 7 bases, with 18 bases between them. This CDR3 has 15 amino acids. CDR1 and CDR2 (germline): MDHEN, SYDVKM. The CDR3 sequence: CASSRPLQKGQPQHF. The CDR3 bases are TGTGCCAGCAGTCGGCCCTTACAGAAGGGGCAGCCCCAGCATTTT.

The chain combines TRBV7-9 with TRBJ2-1, with 9 positions matching TRBD2. Germline assignment: CDR1 SEHNR and CDR2 FQNEAQ (reference sequence). This CDR3 contains 18 residues. J lost 9 bases, V lost 5 bases, and 20 bases had no gene match. DNA of the CDR3: TGTGCCAGCAGCCCCAGCGGGGTTTGGCGGGAGGGCCCAGTTGAGCAGTTCTTC. Translation gives CASSPSGVWREGPVEQFF.